Following are 17 T cell receptor beta chains from one sample sequenced in a study of blood T cell repertoires in COVID-19. Profiling relied on immunoSEQ multiplex PCR, and the TCRdb table lists in-frame clones only, not all of them. The sample carries approximately 260,000 clones, more than 60% recorded once. Sequenced material: peripheral blood. All receptors derive from a woman in her 40s with active or convalescent COVID-19.

In its sample, this clone was seen once. The chain links TRBV3-1 (or the pseudogene TRBV3-2) to TRBJ1-2; D unresolved. Looked up from germline, CDR1 is LGHDT and CDR2 is YNNKEL (reference sequence). The CDR3 consists of 16 residues. The ends were cut back, 0 bases at V and 3 bases at J, with 14 bases in the middle. CDR3 nucleotides: TGTGCCAGCAGCCAAGATTCCCGGAGACCATACTATGGCTACACCTTC. Its protein product is CASSQDSRRPYYGYTF.

This clone was detected a few times. The chain combines TRBV21-1 with TRBJ1-1; the tabulated D call, TRBD1, remains unverified against the DNA. TRBV21-1 is noted as a pseudogene. This CDR3 has 14 amino acids. CDR3 in DNA: TGTGCCAGCAGCAAAAGACAGATGAACACTGAAGCTTTCTTT. Its translation: CASSKRQMNTEAFF.

The V gene is TRBV4-1, the J gene TRBJ2-2, with TRBD2 as a possible D gene (6 bases). Germline V CDR1 and CDR2: MGHRA, YSYEKL. This CDR3 has 15 residues. V was pared by 10 bases and J by 4 bases, with 19 bases between. This chain's CDR3 is CATARTTSITGELFF. The CDR3 nucleotides read TGCGCCACAGCTAGGACTACCTCTATCACCGGGGAGCTGTTTTTT.

V and J are TRBV18 and TRBJ2-5, with D unclear. CDR1 is KGHSH, CDR2 LQKENI, per germline. Trimming took 5 bases from V and 2 from J, leaving 6 bases between them. The CDR3 spans 12 residues. This CDR3 reads CASSSLQETQYF. In DNA form, the CDR3 reads TGTGCCAGCTCATCCCTACAAGAGACCCAGTACTTC.

The sample holds a few counts of this clone. The chain has TRBV6-6 and TRBJ2-3; TRBD2 aligns across 14 bases. The CDR3 sequence is 16 residues long. Germline CDR1 MNHNY, CDR2 SVGAGI (reference sequence). J gave up 2 bases and V 7 bases, and 5 bases lay outside the gene matches. The CDR3 loop is CASIGLAGGVTDTQYF. CDR3 nucleotides: TGTGCCAGCATCGGACTAGCGGGGGGAGTCACAGATACGCAGTATTTT.

This clone is a singleton in its sample. In DNA form, the CDR3 reads TGTGCCACCAGCAGAGAGGGGCAGGGTGGAGAAAAACTGTTTTTT. Its protein product is CATSREGQGGEKLFF. The rearrangement joins TRBV15 to TRBJ1-4, with D maybe TRBD1 (5 bases). This CDR3 spans 15 amino acids. Between the trimmed V and J ends, which lost 0 bases and 8 bases, there was a span of 13 bases. The germline V gene has CDR1 LNHNV and CDR2 YYDKDF (reference sequence). Combining the CDR3 with reference TRBV15 and TRBJ1-4 gives the whole variable domain DAMVIQNPRYQVTQFGKPVTLSCSQTLNHNVMYWYQQKSSQAPKLLFHYYDKDFNNEADTPDNFQSRRPNTSFCFLDIRSPGLGDTAMYLCATSREGQGGEKLFFGSGTQLSVL.

This clone has a count of ten or more. The chain joins TRBV7-9 to TRBJ1-3; no firm D call. This CDR3 comprises 14 residues. V was shortened by 6 bases and J by 2 bases, with 11 bases between the two germline ends. Germline loops: CDR1 SEHNR, CDR2 FQNEAQ (reference sequence). CDR3 protein: CASSTKEAGNTIYF. The CDR3 DNA reads as TGTGCCAGCAGTACGAAGGAGGCTGGAAACACCATATATTTT.

Only one count was recorded for this clone. This chain uses TRBV29-1 with TRBJ1-4, with D tentatively TRBD1 (6 bases). This CDR3 is built from 16 residues. CDR1 SQVTM and CDR2 ANQGSEA come from the germline V gene. V was cut by 5 bases and J by 2 bases, with 18 bases left in between. CDR3 nucleotide sequence: TGCAGCGTTTCTCCTTGGCAGGGGTGGACTAATGAAAAACTGTTTTTT. Amino acid sequence: CSVSPWQGWTNEKLFF.

The gene calls are TRBV3-1 (or the pseudogene TRBV3-2) and TRBJ2-6; 7 bases align to TRBD1. The CDR3 totals 19 residues. V lost 1 base, J lost 2 bases, and 11 bases stayed unmatched. Germline V gene data show CDR1 as LGHDT and CDR2 as YNNKEL (reference sequence). CDR3 residues: CASSQGLTGIHPGANVLTF. The CDR3 coding sequence is TGTGCCAGCAGCCAAGGGTTGACAGGGATTCACCCTGGGGCCAACGTCCTGACTTTC.

The rearrangement uses TRBV7-9 and TRBJ2-1; no reliable D call. Trimming pared 1 base from V and 5 bases from J, leaving 6 bases between. The V gene's germline CDR1 is SEHNR and CDR2 FQNEAQ (reference sequence). There are 13 residues in the CDR3. CDR3 amino acids: CASSLVGDNEQFF. CDR3 nucleotide sequence: TGTGCCAGCAGCTTAGTTGGAGACAATGAGCAGTTCTTC.

V usage is TRBV9 and J usage is TRBJ2-2; the match to TRBD2 covers 8 bases. The CDR3 extends over 16 amino acids. Germline V gene sequence: CDR1 SGDLS, CDR2 YYNGEE. V shed 6 bases, J shed 0 bases, and the junction held 7 bases outside the gene matches. The CDR3 spells CASTPRRGANTGELFF. The CDR3 region has the DNA TGTGCCAGCACCCCGAGGCGGGGGGCGAACACCGGGGAGCTGTTTTTT.

This chain uses TRBV28 with TRBJ1-1; 7 bases line up with TRBD1. V gave up 5 bases and J gave up 10 bases; unmatched junction bases: 4. Germline values: CDR1 MDHEN, CDR2 SYDVKM. The CDR3 length is 11 residues. The CDR3 spells CASSVRGLAFF. CDR3 DNA: TGTGCCAGCAGTGTGAGGGGGCTAGCTTTCTTT.

As regards this clone: Germline and junction disagree at one end, which may indicate a read error. The chain links TRBV30 to TRBJ1-5; D is unclear. Looked up from germline, CDR1 is GTSNPN and CDR2 is SVGIG (reference sequence). CDR3 length: 11 residues. CDR3 bases: TGTGTCTGGAGTGTGGGCCAGCCCCAGCATTTT. Protein: CVWSVGQPQHF.

The CDR3 here is CSGLRGVGEKLFF. The CDR3 DNA reads as TGCAGCGGCCTAAGGGGTGTCGGTGAAAAACTGTTTTTT. The chain couples TRBV29-1 to TRBJ1-4, with a tentative D call TRBD1 (5 bases). Germline-derived CDR1 and CDR2 are SQVTM and ANQGSEA. V was cut by 7 bases and J by 7 bases, with 16 bases left in between. This CDR3 comprises 13 residues.

This sequence joins TRBV14 and TRBJ1-1; 8 nucleotides line up with TRBD1. The CDR3 loop spans 14 amino acids. V lost 1 base and J lost 5; bases outside the gene matches: 3. From germline, CDR1 is SGHDN and CDR2 FVKESK. The CDR3 DNA sequence: TGTGCCAGCAGCCAAGCAGGGGGCTATACTGAAGCTTTCTTT. Encoded protein: CASSQAGGYTEAFF.

The chain has TRBV21-1 and TRBJ2-1; the DNA was not compared with TRBD1, the D call given in the table. TRBV21-1 counts as a pseudogene. The CDR3 totals 19 residues. CDR3 in DNA: TGTGCCAGCCGCTTAATCGAGTGGGGACAGTACCCTCACTACAATGAGCAGTTCTTC. Translating it yields CASRLIEWGQYPHYNEQFF.

With regard to this clone: One junction end disagrees with the germline gene, perhaps due to a read error. The V call is TRBV5-1, the J call TRBJ2-1; 8 bases align to TRBD2. CDR3 length: 14 amino acids. CDR1 is SGHRS, CDR2 YFSETQ, per germline. CDR3 protein: CARSPGGGYNEQFF. The CDR3 bases are TGCGCCCGCAGCCCCGGGGGGGGGTACAATGAGCAGTTCTTC.